These T cell receptor beta chains were read from a single sample in a study of cytomegalovirus exposure and HLA in healthy donors. Assay: immunoSEQ multiplex PCR; the TCRdb copy retains only in-frame clones and omits some. The repertoire has some 130,000 clones, around 77% of them found once; the top ten carry about 4.5%. The source material was PBMCs. The receptors shown here come from a man aged 25 to 40 in good health. Both conserved end residues are part of each CDR3. The order of the fields is clone size, D gene, CDR3 length, J gene, V gene, CDR3 protein, CDR3 DNA. D genes are given only for firm matches. The listing skips clone size in some rows; elsewhere it reads once, few, many or a size class.

>NA|NA|15|TRBJ2-1|TRBV11-1
CASSFAGSSYNEQFF
TGTGCCAGCAGCTTCGCTGGCAGCTCCTACAATGAGCAGTTCTTC
>NA|NA|15|TRBJ2-1|TRBV4-3
CASSQRPRFKDEQFF
TGCGCCAGCAGCCAAAGACCCAGGTTTAAGGATGAGCAGTTCTTC
>NA|NA|11|TRBJ2-1|TRBV5-5
CASSFGDEQFF
TGTGCCAGCAGCTTCGGGGATGAGCAGTTCTTC
>once|TRBD1|16|TRBJ1-3|TRBV5-4
CASSRRDRASGNTIYF
TGTGCCAGCAGCCGCCGGGACAGGGCCTCTGGAAACACCATATATTTT
>NA|TRBD1|15|TRBJ1-4|TRBV5-6
CASSLVGTGDEKLFF
TGTGCCAGCAGCTTGGTCGGGACAGGGGATGAAAAACTGTTTTTT
>NA|NA|12|TRBJ2-7|TRBV7-9
CASSLVGAEQYF
TGTGCCAGCAGCTTAGTTGGAGCCGAGCAGTACTTC
>few|TRBD1|15|TRBJ1-2|TRBV18
CASSPGTGSLGGYTF
TGTGCCAGCTCACCGGGGACAGGGTCTCTGGGTGGCTACACCTTC
>NA|NA|15|TRBJ2-7|TRBV11-3
CASSPGGGWVDEQYF
TGTGCCAGCAGCCCAGGGGGAGGATGGGTGGACGAGCAGTACTTC
>NA|NA|17|TRBJ2-7|TRBV6-4
CASSSRWGRQSSYEQYF
TGTGCCAGCAGTTCCCGTTGGGGGCGGCAGAGCTCCTACGAGCAGTACTTC
>few|NA|14|TRBJ1-5|TRBV6-6
CASSYLGGSQPQHF
TGTGCCAGCAGTTATTTGGGAGGAAGCCAGCCCCAGCATTTT
>NA|NA|15|TRBJ2-7|TRBV7-6
CASTPSLGDGYEQYF
TGTGCCAGCACCCCCAGTCTAGGAGACGGCTACGAGCAGTACTTC
>few|TRBD2|16|TRBJ2-1|TRBV7-9
CASSFLTSPGGNEQFF
TGTGCCAGCAGCTTCCTGACTAGCCCTGGGGGGAATGAGCAGTTCTTC
>once|TRBD1|16|TRBJ1-2|TRBV7-8
CASSLRLQGELYGYTF
TGTGCCAGCAGCTTACGTTTACAGGGGGAACTCTATGGCTACACCTTC
>NA|NA|13|TRBJ1-1|TRBV2
CASSMNKNTEAFF
TGTGCCAGCAGCATGAACAAGAACACTGAAGCTTTCTTT
>NA|NA|14|TRBJ2-1|TRBV27
CASSSENAGNEQFF
TGTGCCAGCAGTTCCGAGAACGCGGGCAATGAGCAGTTCTTC
>NA|TRBD1|14|TRBJ1-2|TRBV11-2
CASSLDRGDYGYTF
TGTGCCAGCAGCCTGGACAGGGGGGACTATGGCTACACCTTC
>NA|NA|15|TRBJ1-2|TRBV7-9
CASSLVSSLNYGYTF
TGTGCCAGCAGCTTAGTGTCCAGTCTTAACTATGGCTACACCTTC
>NA|NA|12|TRBJ2-7|TRBV19
CASTGGLYEQYF
TGTGCCAGTACGGGTGGACTCTACGAGCAGTACTTC
>few|NA|14|TRBJ1-2|TRBV18
CASSPGQERYGYTF
TGTGCCAGCTCACCAGGGCAGGAACGCTATGGCTACACCTTC
>once|NA|20|TRBJ2-6|TRBV2
CASRRAALQGIFSGANVLTF
TGTGCCAGCCGGAGGGCCGCCCTACAGGGGATATTCTCTGGGGCCAACGTCCTGACTTTC
>NA|NA|15|TRBJ1-5|TRBV6-1
CASKLGRGVGQPQHF
TGTGCCAGCAAGCTCGGGAGGGGCGTAGGTCAGCCCCAGCATTTT
>NA|NA|15|TRBJ2-3|TRBV7-3
CASSFLAQPGDTQYF
TGTGCCAGCAGCTTCTTAGCCCAACCAGGGGATACGCAGTATTTT
>NA|TRBD2|16|TRBJ2-7|TRBV6-5
CASSYSIASGSYEQYF
TGTGCCAGCAGTTACTCGATTGCTAGCGGATCTTACGAGCAGTACTTC
>NA|NA|12|TRBJ1-2|TRBV30
CAWSEGGYGYTF
TGTGCCTGGAGTGAAGGGGGCTATGGCTACACCTTC
>few|TRBD2|15|TRBJ2-7|TRBV4-3
CASSLLLAATYEQYF
TGCGCCAGCAGCCTCCTCCTAGCGGCTACCTACGAGCAGTACTTC
>few|TRBD2|16|TRBJ2-7|TRBV2
CASSAAGTSGSYEQYF
TGTGCCAGCAGTGCAGCCGGGACTAGCGGTTCCTACGAGCAGTACTTC
>NA|NA|12|TRBJ1-1|TRBV5-4
CASSFYREEAFF
TGTGCCAGCAGCTTTTACAGGGAGGAAGCTTTCTTT
>NA|NA|14|TRBJ1-2|TRBV18
CASSPMTVGYGYTF
TGTGCCAGCTCACCGATGACAGTGGGCTATGGCTACACCTTC